This is a list of T cell receptor beta chains from one sample in a study of cytomegalovirus exposure and HLA in healthy donors. Libraries were prepared by immunoSEQ multiplex PCR; TCRdb keeps only in-frame clonotypes and omits some of them. The sample carries tens of thousands of clones, around 94% recorded once. The sample was PBMCs. The receptors were gathered from a woman aged 18-29 years in good health and CMV-seropositive. CDR3s include the opening cysteine and the closing phenylalanine or tryptophan. A D gene is named only where the DNA matches it firmly. Not every row has a clone size; where given, it reads once, few, many or a size class.

CASSLAGGGRLSEQYF	TGCGCCAGCAGCTTGGCTGGGGGGGGCCGTTTGTCCGAGCAGTACTTC	once	TRBV5-1	-	TRBJ2-7
CASSPYDGYEQYF	TGCGCCAGCAGCCCCTACGATGGCTACGAGCAGTACTTC	-	TRBV4-3	-	TRBJ2-7
CASSTGAPYEQYF	TGTGCCAGTAGTACAGGGGCGCCCTACGAGCAGTACTTC	-	TRBV19	-	TRBJ2-7
CASSSEGRLSPSTDTQYF	TGCGCCAGCAGCTCGGAGGGGAGGCTTTCCCCTAGCACAGATACGCAGTATTTT	-	TRBV5-1	-	TRBJ2-3
CASSPRQASSGANVLTF	TGTGCCAGCAGCCCCCGACAGGCAAGCTCTGGGGCCAACGTCCTGACTTTC	-	TRBV7-8	-	TRBJ2-6
CATSSLSGGRNEQFF	TGTGCCACCAGCAGCCTTAGCGGGGGGCGCAATGAGCAGTTCTTC	-	TRBV15	TRBD2	TRBJ2-1
CASSLLRLAFNEQYF	TGTGCCAGCAGTCTCCTCCGACTAGCGTTCAACGAGCAGTACTTC	-	TRBV28	TRBD2	TRBJ2-7
CASSQGTGTTDTQYF	TGCGCCAGCAGCCAAGGGACAGGTACCACAGATACGCAGTATTTT	-	TRBV4-1	TRBD1	TRBJ2-3
CASSDLAGGGYNEQFF	TGTGCCAGCAGTGACCTAGCGGGAGGGGGCTACAATGAGCAGTTCTTC	-	TRBV25-1	TRBD2	TRBJ2-1
CASSPRGNEITFF	TGCGCCAGCAGCCCCCGAGGAAACGAGATAACTTTCTTT	-	TRBV4-1	-	TRBJ1-1
CASSIPGLSGTDTQYF	TGTGCCAGTAGTATCCCGGGACTCTCTGGCACAGATACGCAGTATTTT	once	TRBV19	-	TRBJ2-3
CASLSQKSSYEQYF	TGTGCCAGCCTCTCACAGAAGAGCTCCTACGAGCAGTACTTC	-	TRBV28	-	TRBJ2-7
CASSVGADQNEQFF	TGTGCCAGCAGCGTAGGGGCAGACCAAAATGAGCAGTTCTTC	-	TRBV9	-	TRBJ2-1
CATSDRTLRLSNQPQHF	TGTGCCACCAGCGACCGGACACTCCGACTCAGCAATCAGCCCCAGCATTTT	-	TRBV15	-	TRBJ1-5
CASSLITGTGSHYGYTF	TGTGCCAGCAGTTTAATCACCGGGACAGGGTCCCACTATGGCTACACCTTC	-	TRBV28	TRBD1	TRBJ1-2
CASSRPRTGTGELFF	TGTGCCAGCAGCCGCCCCCGGACAGGGACCGGGGAGCTGTTTTTT	-	TRBV6-5	TRBD1	TRBJ2-2
CASVPTLDTQYF	TGTGCCAGCGTGCCCACTTTGGATACGCAGTATTTT	-	TRBV2	-	TRBJ2-3
CASLLASTDTQYF	TGTGCCAGCCTTCTAGCAAGCACAGATACGCAGTATTTT	-	TRBV7-2	-	TRBJ2-3
CASSSGQLNTDTQYF	TGTGCCAGCTCAAGTGGGCAGTTAAACACAGATACGCAGTATTTT	-	TRBV18	-	TRBJ2-3
CASGKDRGNAGELFF	TGTGCCAGCGGAAAGGACAGGGGAAATGCCGGGGAGCTGTTTTTT	-	TRBV25-1	TRBD1	TRBJ2-2
CASSLTGGSTDTQYF	TGTGCCAGCAGTTTAACGGGGGGGTCCACAGATACGCAGTATTTT	-	TRBV28	TRBD2	TRBJ2-3
CASSYRGETQYF	TGTGCCAGCAGCTACAGGGGAGAGACCCAGTACTTC	-	TRBV7-2	TRBD1	TRBJ2-5
CASSLGQLHGYTF	TGTGCCAGCAGCTTGGGACAGCTCCATGGCTACACCTTC	once	TRBV5-6	-	TRBJ1-2
CASSEGAGGFYEQYF	TGTGCCAGCAGTGAAGGTGCGGGGGGCTTCTACGAGCAGTACTTC	-	TRBV2	TRBD2	TRBJ2-7
CASSQDRFSGDYEQYF	TGCGCCAGCAGCCAAGATCGGTTTTCCGGGGACTACGAGCAGTACTTC	-	TRBV4-1	-	TRBJ2-7
CASSPGQIVNTEAFF	TGTGCCAGCAGCCCGGGACAGATAGTGAACACTGAAGCTTTCTTT	-	TRBV7-9	TRBD1	TRBJ1-1
CASRASGSRQNTGELFF	TGTGCCAGCAGAGCGAGCGGGTCGCGGCAGAACACCGGGGAGCTGTTTTTT	-	TRBV7-9	-	TRBJ2-2
CASSLGSTIPNTEAFF	TGTGCCAGCAGTTTGGGCTCCACGATACCGAACACTGAAGCTTTCTTT	-	TRBV28	-	TRBJ1-1
CASSAAQGATGANVLTF	TGTGCCAGCAGCGCCGCGCAGGGGGCAACTGGGGCCAACGTCCTGACTTTC	-	TRBV7-6	TRBD1	TRBJ2-6
CASSETSGSTDTQYF	TGTGCCAGCAGCGAGACTAGCGGGAGCACAGATACGCAGTATTTT	-	TRBV9	TRBD2	TRBJ2-3
CSVEDRQGSTDTQYF	TGCAGCGTTGAAGATCGGCAGGGGAGTACAGATACGCAGTATTTT	-	TRBV29-1	-	TRBJ2-3
CASSQERTTGYITYEQYF	TGCGCCAGCAGCCAAGAACGAACGACAGGGTACATAACCTACGAGCAGTACTTC	-	TRBV4-1	TRBD1	TRBJ2-7
CASSPPPPTGDRVGGYTF	TGCGCCAGCAGTCCACCACCCCCGACAGGGGATCGCGTAGGCGGCTACACCTTC	-	TRBV23-1	TRBD1	TRBJ1-2
CASSAKRGTEAFF	TGTGCCAGCAGTGCCAAACGGGGTACTGAAGCTTTCTTT	-	TRBV6-1	-	TRBJ1-1
CASSLGGGNQPQHF	TGTGCCAGCAGCCTAGGGGGGGGGAATCAGCCCCAGCATTTT	-	TRBV7-6	-	TRBJ1-5
CAWSAFSADTQYF	TGTGCCTGGAGTGCTTTCAGCGCAGATACGCAGTATTTT	-	TRBV30	-	TRBJ2-3